One and the same sample provided the 18 T cell receptor beta chains below, sequenced in a study of CD8+ T cells in alopecia areata. Treatment indicated: oral pan-JAK inhibitor, 5-10 mg twice daily. After isolation, RNA underwent reverse transcription to generate cDNA as the sequencing template. The protocol was immunoSEQ multiplex PCR, while the TCRdb copy is restricted to in-frame clones and leaves out a portion. Found here are about 190,000 clones, 55% to 70% of them singletons; the top ten hold about 0.69%. The input for sequencing was CD4+ T cells sorted from blood, taken at week 4, from a patient treated with tofacitinib. The source of these receptors is a human donor with alopecia areata.

V and J are TRBV5-1 and TRBJ1-1; D gene ambiguous. V gave up 4 bases and J gave up 5 bases, with 12 bases separating them. Germline V gives CDR1 SGHRS, CDR2 YFSETQ. The CDR3 is 13 residues long. CDR3 amino acids: CASSPVGQTEAFF. The CDR3 DNA sequence: TGCGCCAGCAGCCCGGTTGGTCAGACTGAAGCTTTCTTT.

The rearrangement uses TRBV29-1 and TRBJ1-4, with a possible D match to TRBD1 (5 bases). Per germline, CDR1 SQVTM and CDR2 ANQGSEA. This CDR3 has 12 residues. V lost 6 bases and J lost 7, with 12 bases in between. CDR3 coding DNA: TGCAGCGTCAGGGAAGCGAGTGAAAAACTGTTTTTT. This codes for CSVREASEKLFF.

This clone was seen a handful of times. The rearrangement uses TRBV7-9 and TRBJ2-1; D is perhaps TRBD2 (6 bases). Trimming took 5 bases from V and 8 from J, leaving 10 bases between them. Per germline, CDR1 SEHNR and CDR2 FQNEAQ (reference sequence). This CDR3 is 12 amino acids long. CDR3 protein: CASSLGDYEQFF. CDR3 sequence (DNA): TGTGCCAGCAGCCTAGGGGACTATGAGCAGTTCTTC.

The chain couples TRBV4-1 to TRBJ1-5, with D unclear. CDR3 length: 14 amino acids. V lost 1 base to trimming and J lost 6 bases, with 10 bases between them. Germline assignment: CDR1 MGHRA and CDR2 YSYEKL. The DNA for the CDR3 is TGCGCCAGCAGCCAAGTCACGGGTTTTCAGCCCCAGCATTTT. Amino acids: CASSQVTGFQPQHF.

The genes are TRBV9 and TRBJ2-2; 7 bases line up with TRBD1. The CDR3 has 16 amino acids. V lost 0 bases and J lost 4; bases outside the gene matches: 6. The germline gives CDR1 SGDLS, CDR2 YYNGEE. The CDR3 loop reads CASSVGGQVGTGELFF. The CDR3 DNA sequence: TGTGCCAGCAGCGTAGGCGGACAGGTGGGCACCGGGGAGCTGTTTTTT.

This clone was observed once. Written as DNA, the CDR3 is TGCAGCGTTGTGCGGGGAAGCTATGGCTACACCTTC. This codes for CSVVRGSYGYTF. The chain couples TRBV29-1 to TRBJ1-2; no definite D call. V dropped 4 bases and J dropped 4 bases, with 10 bases sitting between them. Per germline, CDR1 SQVTM and CDR2 ANQGSEA. This CDR3 has 12 amino acids.

V and J are TRBV30 and TRBJ1-5; 8 nucleotides line up with TRBD1. V trimming: 5 bases; J trimming: 4 bases; junction bases outside the gene matches: 4. The CDR3 runs to 13 residues. In germline, CDR1 is GTSNPN, CDR2 SVGIG (reference sequence). This chain's CDR3 is CAWDQGANQPQHF. In DNA form, the CDR3 reads TGTGCCTGGGACCAGGGGGCAAATCAGCCCCAGCATTTT. The whole variable domain, remainder taken from reference TRBV30 and TRBJ1-5, is SQTIHQWPATLVQPVGSPLSLECTVEGTSNPNLYWYRQAAGRGLQLLFYSVGIGQISSEVPQNLSASRPQDRQFILSSKKLLLSDSGFYLCAWDQGANQPQHFGDGTRLSIL.

This chain connects TRBV29-1 to TRBJ2-3, with D perhaps TRBD1 or TRBD2 (6 bases each). The germline gives CDR1 SQVTM, CDR2 ANQGSEA. Trimming stripped 7 bases from V and 3 bases from J, with 17 bases between. The CDR3 spans 14 residues. The DNA of the CDR3 is TGCAGCGCTGATTCGGGGGCTCGAACAGATACGCAGTATTTT. Protein: CSADSGARTDTQYF.

This clone was counted a few times. V gene TRBV29-1 combines with J gene TRBJ2-1; TRBD2 matches at 12 bases. There are 14 residues in the CDR3. Germline assignment: CDR1 SQVTM and CDR2 ANQGSEA. Germline trimming cut 7 bases from V and 6 bases from J; bases unmatched to any gene: 7. The CDR3 loop reads CSGGRLAGVNEQFF. CDR3 DNA sequence: TGCAGCGGTGGGCGACTAGCGGGAGTCAATGAGCAGTTCTTC.

The V gene is TRBV4-1, the J gene TRBJ1-2; 9 positions match TRBD1. In germline, CDR1 is MGHRA, CDR2 YSYEKL. The CDR3 covers 17 residues. Trimming at V came to 6 bases and at J to 4 bases, leaving 15 bases not matched to a gene. Written as DNA, the CDR3 is TGCGCCAGCAGTTCCTCGACAGGGGGAACCTTTCCCTATGGCTACACCTTC. Its protein is CASSSSTGGTFPYGYTF.

The chain combines TRBV5-1 with TRBJ2-2; the match to TRBD2 covers 7 bases. CDR1 SGHRS and CDR2 YFSETQ come from the germline V gene. The CDR3 contains 16 residues. The V gene end was trimmed by 0 bases and the J gene end by 2 bases; junction bases not matched to a gene: 4. The CDR3 nucleotides are TGCGCCAGCAGCTTGGCGCTAGCGGCAAACACCGGGGAGCTGTTTTTT. It is translated as CASSLALAANTGELFF.

This clone has just a few counts. V gene TRBV5-1 combines with J gene TRBJ2-7; perhaps TRBD2 as D (5 bases). This CDR3 spans 15 amino acids. V was trimmed by 0 bases and J by 0 bases, leaving 10 bases between them. Germline-derived CDR1 and CDR2 are SGHRS and YFSETQ. For the CDR3, the DNA is TGCGCCAGCAGCTTGGCCCTGGGGAGCTCCTACGAGCAGTACTTC. Translating it yields CASSLALGSSYEQYF.

The V and J genes are TRBV29-1 and TRBJ2-1; 9 positions agree with TRBD2. Germline-derived CDR1 and CDR2 are SQVTM and ANQGSEA. This CDR3 has 16 amino acids. The J segment lost 3 bases and the V segment lost 4 bases, leaving 10 bases of the junction unmatched. CDR3 in DNA: TGCAGCGTTGTGGGGACTAGCCAATTAGTCTACAATGAGCAGTTCTTC. Its protein product is CSVVGTSQLVYNEQFF.

This clone has more than one count but fewer than ten. The chain joins TRBV29-1 to TRBJ2-3, with D tentatively TRBD2 (5 bases). CDR1 and CDR2 from the germline V gene are SQVTM and ANQGSEA. This CDR3 contains 15 residues. The V gene lost 4 bases and the J gene lost 4 bases, with 18 bases spanning the gap. The CDR3 loop reads CSVVVLGGRADTQYF. The CDR3, as DNA: TGCAGCGTTGTGGTACTAGGAGGTAGGGCAGATACGCAGTATTTT.

This clone came up a few times. This rearrangement joins TRBV30 to TRBJ2-7; D is possibly TRBD1 (6 bases). The CDR3 runs 14 residues. Per germline, CDR1 GTSNPN and CDR2 SVGIG (reference sequence). The V gene lost 3 bases and the J gene lost 1 base, with 13 bases spanning the gap. CDR3 loop: CAWSPEGGSYEQYF. The DNA for the CDR3 is TGTGCCTGGAGCCCCGAAGGGGGATCCTACGAGCAGTACTTC.

The V call is TRBV20-1, the J call TRBJ2-5; 8 bases are a match to TRBD1. The J call may be incorrect, as the DNA end agrees better with TRBJ2-7. Germline-derived CDR1 and CDR2 are DFQATT and SNEGSKA (reference sequence). The CDR3 is 11 amino acids. CDR3 sequence: CSASTGGEQYF. The CDR3 DNA reads TGCAGTGCTAGCACAGGGGGCGAGCAGTACTTC.

In this sample, this clone turned up a few times. The rearrangement joins TRBV13 to TRBJ2-7, with TRBD1 matching 7 bases. The CDR3 covers 16 residues. Per the germline V gene, CDR1 is PRHDT and CDR2 is FYEKMQ (reference sequence). Trimming at V came to 7 bases and at J to 1 base, leaving 13 bases not matched to a gene. CDR3 residues: CASTNRQGSSSYEQYF. The CDR3 DNA follows: TGTGCCAGCACCAACCGACAGGGTAGTTCGTCCTACGAGCAGTACTTC.

This clone was counted a single time. This chain links TRBV6-6 with TRBJ2-2, with 9 bases that match TRBD2. This CDR3 has 16 amino acids. CDR1 MNHNY and CDR2 SVGAGI come from the germline V gene (reference sequence). V shed 7 bases, J shed 1 base, and the junction held 7 bases outside the gene matches. CDR3 coding DNA: TGTGCCAGCACTCGGGGACTAGCCTTGAACACCGGGGAGCTGTTTTTT. The encoded protein is CASTRGLALNTGELFF.